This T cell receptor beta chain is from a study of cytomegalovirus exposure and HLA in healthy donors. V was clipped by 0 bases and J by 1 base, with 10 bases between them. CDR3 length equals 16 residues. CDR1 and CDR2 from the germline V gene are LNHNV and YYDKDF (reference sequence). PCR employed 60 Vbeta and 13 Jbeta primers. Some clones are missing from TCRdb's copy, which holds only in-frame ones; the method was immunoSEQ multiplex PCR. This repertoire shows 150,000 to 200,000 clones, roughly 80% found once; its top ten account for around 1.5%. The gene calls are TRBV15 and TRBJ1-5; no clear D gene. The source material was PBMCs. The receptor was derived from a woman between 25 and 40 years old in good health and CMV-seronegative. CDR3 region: CATSRDHVRSNQPQHF. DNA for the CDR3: TGTGCCACCAGCAGAGATCATGTGCGGAGCAATCAGCCCCAGCATTTT.